This T cell receptor beta chain was identified in a study of blood T cell repertoires in COVID-19. The wider study: COVID-19 samples, acute and convalescent, were from the United States, Italy and Spain.

This CDR3 comprises 14 residues. With 3 bases removed from V and 4 bases from J, the gap between germline ends came to 13 bases. Germline V gives CDR1 SGHRS, CDR2 YFSETQ. The method was immunoSEQ multiplex PCR; TCRdb's version includes in-frame clones alone and lacks a portion of them. The sample has about 200,000 clones, 70% to 90% seen once. Sequences were obtained from PBMCs or T cells enriched from blood (not recorded which). This sequence joins TRBV5-1 and TRBJ1-2; no definite D call. The TCR sequence derives from a woman between 40 and 55 years old with acute COVID-19. The DNA of the CDR3 is TGCGCCAGCAGCTCCCTCGGGGAAGGCTATGGCTACACCTTC. Translated: CASSSLGEGYGYTF.